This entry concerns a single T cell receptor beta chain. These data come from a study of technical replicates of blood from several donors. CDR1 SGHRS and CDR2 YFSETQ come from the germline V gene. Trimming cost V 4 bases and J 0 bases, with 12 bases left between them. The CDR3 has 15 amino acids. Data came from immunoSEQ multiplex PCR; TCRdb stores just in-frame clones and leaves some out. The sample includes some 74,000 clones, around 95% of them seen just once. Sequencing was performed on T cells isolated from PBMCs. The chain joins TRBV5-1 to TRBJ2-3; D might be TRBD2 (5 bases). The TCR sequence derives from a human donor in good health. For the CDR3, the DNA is TGCGCCAGCAGCCCAAGCGGATCTAGCACAGATACGCAGTATTTT. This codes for CASSPSGSSTDTQYF. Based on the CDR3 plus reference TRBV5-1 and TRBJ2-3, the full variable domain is KAGVTQTPRYLIKTRGQQVTLSCSPISGHRSVSWYQQTPGQGLQFLFEYFSETQRNKGNFPGRFSGRQFSNSRSEMNVSTLELGDSALYLCASSPSGSSTDTQYFGPGTRLTVL.